The entry below describes one T cell receptor beta chain. Gene names and germline refer to mouse. The CDR3 end falls 1 residue outside the read, so it is completed with the germline J gene. Looked up from germline, CDR1 is GFQATS and CDR2 is STVNSAI. The ends were cut back, 0 bases at V and 5 bases at J, with 11 bases in the middle. This CDR3 region has 14 residues. The source of the sample is a study of tissue T cells after allogeneic stem cell transplantation. TCRbeta CDR3 was sequenced at survey depth with template counts. Produced via immunoSEQ multiplex PCR; TCRdb's table is partial and in-frame only. Of about 7,400 clones in the sample, 65% to 80% are singletons; the top ten hold about 0.84%.

The source is a female BALB/c mouse in good health. The strain's MHC haplotype is H2-d. V and J are TRBV20 and TRBJ2-1; weak D call: TRBD1 (6 bases). The sample consisted of blood. Incomplete CDR3 DNA: TGTGGTGCTAGGGAATGGGACAAAAATGCTGAGCAGTTC. This codes for CGAREWDKNAEQF. The entire CDR3 protein reads CGAREWDKNAEQFF.